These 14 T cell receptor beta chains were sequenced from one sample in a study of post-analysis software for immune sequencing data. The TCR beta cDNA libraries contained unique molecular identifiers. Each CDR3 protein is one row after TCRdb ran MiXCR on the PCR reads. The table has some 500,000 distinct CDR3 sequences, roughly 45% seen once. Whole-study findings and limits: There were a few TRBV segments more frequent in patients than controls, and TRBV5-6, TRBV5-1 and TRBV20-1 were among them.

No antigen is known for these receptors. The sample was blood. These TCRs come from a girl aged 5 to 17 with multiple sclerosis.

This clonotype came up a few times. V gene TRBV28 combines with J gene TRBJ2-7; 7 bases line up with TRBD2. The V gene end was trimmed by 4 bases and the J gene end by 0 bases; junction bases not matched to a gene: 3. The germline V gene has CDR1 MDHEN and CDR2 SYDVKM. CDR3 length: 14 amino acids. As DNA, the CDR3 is TGTGCCAGCAGTTCGGGACTACCCTCCTACGAGCAGTACTTC. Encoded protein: CASSSGLPSYEQYF.

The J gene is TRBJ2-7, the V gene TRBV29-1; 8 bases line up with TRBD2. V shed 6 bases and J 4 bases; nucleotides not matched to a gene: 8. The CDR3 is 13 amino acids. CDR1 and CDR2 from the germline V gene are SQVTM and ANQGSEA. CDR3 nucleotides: TGCAGCGTCCTAAAACGGGGGGGGTACGAGCAGTACTTC. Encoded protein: CSVLKRGGYEQYF.

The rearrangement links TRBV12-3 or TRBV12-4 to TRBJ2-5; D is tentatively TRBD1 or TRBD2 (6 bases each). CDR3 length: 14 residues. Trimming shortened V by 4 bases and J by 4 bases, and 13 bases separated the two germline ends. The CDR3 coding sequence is TGTGCCAGCAGTTGGGGGGCTGTTGGAGAGACCCAGTACTTC. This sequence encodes CASSWGAVGETQYF.

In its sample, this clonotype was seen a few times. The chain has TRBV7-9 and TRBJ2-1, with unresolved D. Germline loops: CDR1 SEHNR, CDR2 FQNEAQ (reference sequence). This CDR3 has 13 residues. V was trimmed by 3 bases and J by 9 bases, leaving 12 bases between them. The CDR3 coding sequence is TGTGCCAGCAGCTTGAGCATTAGACCTGAGCAGTTCTTC. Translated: CASSLSIRPEQFF.

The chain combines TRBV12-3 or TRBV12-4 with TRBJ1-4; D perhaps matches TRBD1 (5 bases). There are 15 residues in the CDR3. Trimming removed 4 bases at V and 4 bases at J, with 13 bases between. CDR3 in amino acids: CASSSRGRLNEKLFF. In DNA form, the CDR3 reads TGTGCCAGCAGTTCCCGGGGACGGCTTAATGAAAAACTGTTTTTT.

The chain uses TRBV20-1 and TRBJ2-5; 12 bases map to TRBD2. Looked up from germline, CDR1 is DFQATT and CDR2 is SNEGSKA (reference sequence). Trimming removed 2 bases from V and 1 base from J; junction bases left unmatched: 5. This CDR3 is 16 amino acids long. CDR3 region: CSARPTSGGIQETQYF. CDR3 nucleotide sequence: TGCAGTGCTAGACCGACTAGCGGGGGTATCCAAGAGACCCAGTACTTC.

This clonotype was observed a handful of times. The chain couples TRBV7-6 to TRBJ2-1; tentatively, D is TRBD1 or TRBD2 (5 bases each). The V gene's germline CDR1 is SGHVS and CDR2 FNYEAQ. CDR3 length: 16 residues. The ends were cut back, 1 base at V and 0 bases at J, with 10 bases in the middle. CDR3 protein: CASSLGDPSSYNEQFF. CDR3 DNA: TGTGCCAGCAGCTTAGGGGACCCAAGCTCCTACAATGAGCAGTTCTTC.

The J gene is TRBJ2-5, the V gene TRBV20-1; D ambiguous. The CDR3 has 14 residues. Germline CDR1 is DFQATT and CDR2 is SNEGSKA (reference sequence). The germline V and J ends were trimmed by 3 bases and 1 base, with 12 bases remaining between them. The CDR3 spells CSASSGLRQETQYF. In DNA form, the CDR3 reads TGCAGTGCTAGTTCCGGGCTGCGCCAAGAGACCCAGTACTTC.

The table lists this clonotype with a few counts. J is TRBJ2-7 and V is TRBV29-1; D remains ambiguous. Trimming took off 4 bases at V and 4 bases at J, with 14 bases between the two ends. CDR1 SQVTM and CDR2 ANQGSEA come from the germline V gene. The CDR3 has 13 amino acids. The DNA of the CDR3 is TGCAGCGTTGCTGGCAGGCGGAAATACGAGCAGTACTTC. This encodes CSVAGRRKYEQYF.

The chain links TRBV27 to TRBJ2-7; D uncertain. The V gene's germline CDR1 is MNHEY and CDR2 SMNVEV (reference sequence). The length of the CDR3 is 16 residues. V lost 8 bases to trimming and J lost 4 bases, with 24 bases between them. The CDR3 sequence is CASSLGVEDEQYEQYF. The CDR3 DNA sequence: TGTGCCAGCTCTCTTGGGGTAGAGGATGAGCAATACGAGCAGTACTTC.

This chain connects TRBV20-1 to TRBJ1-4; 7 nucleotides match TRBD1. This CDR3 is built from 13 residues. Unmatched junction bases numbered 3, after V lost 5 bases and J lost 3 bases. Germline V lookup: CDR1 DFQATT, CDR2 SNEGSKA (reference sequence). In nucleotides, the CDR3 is TGCAGTGCTGACAGGGAAGCTAATGAAAAACTGTTTTTT. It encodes CSADREANEKLFF.

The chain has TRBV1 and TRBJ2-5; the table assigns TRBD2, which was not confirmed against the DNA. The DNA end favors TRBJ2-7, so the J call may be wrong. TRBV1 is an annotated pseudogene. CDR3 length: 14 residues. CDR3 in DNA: TGCACCAACCCCGGGACTAGCGGGAGTGGCGAGCAGTACTTC. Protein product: CTNPGTSGSGEQYF.

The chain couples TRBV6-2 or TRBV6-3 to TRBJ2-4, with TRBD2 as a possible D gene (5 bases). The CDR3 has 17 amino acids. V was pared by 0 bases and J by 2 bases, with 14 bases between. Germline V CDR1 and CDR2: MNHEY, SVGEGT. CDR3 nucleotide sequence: TGTGCCAGCAGTTACTCGAGGGTGGAGATAACCAAAAACATTCAGTACTTC. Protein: CASSYSRVEITKNIQYF.

The CDR3, as DNA: TGTGCCAGCAGGGTGGGGGCGGCGAACTATGGCTACACCTTC. Its translation: CASRVGAANYGYTF. The chain carries TRBV12-3 or TRBV12-4 and TRBJ1-2; a possible D gene is TRBD1 (6 bases). V was pared by 6 bases and J by 2 bases, with 13 bases between. The CDR3 sequence is 14 residues long.